This TCR beta chain was captured by sequencing in a study of T cell repertoires in cytomegalovirus infection. This clonotype was picked up one time. What it recognizes is unknown. The germline CDR1 and CDR2 sequences are SGHDT and YYEEEE. Trimming shortened V by 3 bases and J by 8 bases, and 21 bases separated the two germline ends. This CDR3 region has 16 residues. General study points: The ex vivo response showed dominance by HLA-C-restricted CMV-specific TCR beta clonotypes. Pooled public TCR beta family frequency picked out CMV carriers with the relevant HLA.

TCRdb itself ran the reads through MiXCR, one entry per CDR3 protein. The sample yields roughly 230,000 distinct CDR3 sequences, over 20% seen once. The TCR comes from a human donor in good health (CMV status not recorded). Some clones in this sample may be carry-over from other donors' samples. This chain connects TRBV5-6 to TRBJ2-1; tentative D call: TRBD1 (5 bases). Material: CD8+ T cells from PBMCs. The CDR3 loop reads CASSWSGQGSAYEQFF. CDR3 DNA sequence: TGTGCCAGCAGCTGGTCGGGCCAGGGATCAGCATATGAGCAGTTCTTC.